This TCR beta chain is from a study of vaccination and CD4 T cells after COVID-19. TCRdb passed the PCR reads through MiXCR, listing each CDR3 protein once. The sample has roughly 25,000 distinct CDR3 sequences; under 65% are singletons. This TCR came from a human donor who had recovered from COVID-19. Sequencing was performed on CD4+ T cells from blood, taken before SARS-CoV-2 vaccination.

CDR3: CASSLGVLETQYF. CDR3 coding DNA: TGTGCCAGCAGCCTAGGGGTCCTGGAGACCCAGTACTTC. This chain uses TRBV7-2 with TRBJ2-5, with a weak D call TRBD1 (5 bases). The V end was cut by 5 bases, the J end by 5 bases, with 12 bases between. The CDR3 covers 13 residues. Per the germline V gene, CDR1 is SGHTA and CDR2 is FQGNSA.